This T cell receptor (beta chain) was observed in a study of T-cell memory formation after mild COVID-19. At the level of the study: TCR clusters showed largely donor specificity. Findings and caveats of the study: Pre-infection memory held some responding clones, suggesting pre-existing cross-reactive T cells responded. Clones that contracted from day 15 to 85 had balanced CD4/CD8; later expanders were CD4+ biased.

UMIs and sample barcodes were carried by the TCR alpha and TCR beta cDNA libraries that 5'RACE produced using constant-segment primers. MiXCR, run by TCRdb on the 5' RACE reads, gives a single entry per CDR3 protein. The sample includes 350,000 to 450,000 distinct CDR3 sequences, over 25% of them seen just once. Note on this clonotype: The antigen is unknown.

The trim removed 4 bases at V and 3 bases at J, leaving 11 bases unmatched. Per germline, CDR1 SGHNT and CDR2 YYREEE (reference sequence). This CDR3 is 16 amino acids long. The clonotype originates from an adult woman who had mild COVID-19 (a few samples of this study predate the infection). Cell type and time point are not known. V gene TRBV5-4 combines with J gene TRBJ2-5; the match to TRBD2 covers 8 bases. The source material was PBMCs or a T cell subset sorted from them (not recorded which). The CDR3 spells CASSGKSTSDEETQYF. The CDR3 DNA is TGTGCCAGCAGCGGAAAATCGACTAGCGATGAAGAGACCCAGTACTTC.